These T cell receptor beta chains were read from a single sample in a study of T-cell reconstitution after alpha-beta-depleted transplantation in children. Each CDR3 protein is one row after TCRdb ran MiXCR on the PCR reads. The sample carries fewer than 120,000 distinct CDR3 sequences, 10% recorded once. The sample consisted of PBMCs from the stem cell graft donor, taken from the stem cell graft. The receptors here all came from a human donor who donated a stem cell graft to a child with acute lymphoblastic leukemia. Each CDR3 is given with its conserved first and last residue. D genes are given only for firm matches. Where a row states a size, it is once, few, many or the class of an expanded clone; other rows omit it.

d_call | j_call | v_call | clone_size | cdr3_nt | cdr3_aa
NA | TRBJ1-5 | TRBV12-3/TRBV12-4 | many | TGTGCCAGCAGGGCAGGGTTGGGGCAGCCCCAGCATTTT | CASRAGLGQPQHF
NA | TRBJ1-3 | TRBV10-3 | many | TGTGCCATCAGTGAGTCTATCCGGATTGGAAACACCATATATTTT | CAISESIRIGNTIYF
NA | TRBJ1-1 | TRBV5-1 | many | TGCGCCAGCAGCTTGACAAGCACTGAAGCTTTCTTT | CASSLTSTEAFF
NA | TRBJ1-2 | TRBV5-1 | many | TGCGCCAGCAGCCCTGGGGGGGCAGGGGTTACTCGTGGCTACACCTTC | CASSPGGAGVTRGYTF
TRBD1 | TRBJ1-1 | TRBV12-3/TRBV12-4 | many | TGTGCCAGCAGTTCCACAGGGGGGTGGGCTGAAGCTTTCTTT | CASSSTGGWAEAFF
TRBD2 | TRBJ2-3 | TRBV20-1 | many | TGCAGTGCCAGTGTGAGCGGGGGACGCACAGATACGCAGTATTTT | CSASVSGGRTDTQYF
TRBD1 | TRBJ2-6 | TRBV11-1 | many | TGTGCCAGCAGCAATGACAGGGCCTCATTCTCTGGGGCCAACGTCCTGACTTTC | CASSNDRASFSGANVLTF
NA | TRBJ2-7 | TRBV6-5 | many | TGTGCCAGCAGTTACTCCCAGGCGTCCTACGAGCAGTACTTC | CASSYSQASYEQYF
TRBD1 | TRBJ2-4 | TRBV10-3 | many | TGTGCCATCAGTGAAATTCCTCCACGGTCAGGGGGTACGGGGGCCAAAAACATTCAGTACTTC | CAISEIPPRSGGTGAKNIQYF
NA | TRBJ2-7 | TRBV27 | many | TGTGCCAGCAGTTTAATTCCGAGAGGCGAGCAGTACTTC | CASSLIPRGEQYF
NA | TRBJ1-2 | TRBV18 | many | TGTGCCAGCTCACCACCGGGTTCGAAAATCTATGGCTACACCTTC | CASSPPGSKIYGYTF
TRBD2 | TRBJ2-1 | TRBV30 | NA | TGTGCCTGGACCAGCGGGGGGGCTGATGAGCAGTTCTTC | CAWTSGGADEQFF
TRBD1 | TRBJ2-2 | TRBV27 | many | TGTGCCAGCAGTTTAACGCACAGGGGACAGGGTGACACCGGGGAGCTGTTTTTT | CASSLTHRGQGDTGELFF
NA | TRBJ2-3 | TRBV4-1 | many | TGCGCCAGCAGCCCCCTGGGGGGAGGCACAGATACGCAGTATTTT | CASSPLGGGTDTQYF
TRBD1 | TRBJ2-7 | TRBV6-2/TRBV6-3 | many | TGTGCCAGCAGTCGACAGGGCTACGAGCAGTACTTC | CASSRQGYEQYF
NA | TRBJ2-7 | TRBV30 | many | TGTGCCTGGAGTGTGGGGCTTCTCTACGAGCAGTACTTC | CAWSVGLLYEQYF
NA | TRBJ1-6 | TRBV5-8 | many | TGTGCCAGCACCATTTCCTATAATTCACCCCTCCACTTT | CASTISYNSPLHF
NA | TRBJ2-7 | TRBV27 | few | TGTGCCAGCAGTTCCGACAGCGGAACCTACGAGCAGTACTTC | CASSSDSGTYEQYF
NA | TRBJ2-5 | TRBV20-1 | many | TGCAGTGCTAGAGATGCAGGTTGGGAAACGGAGACCCAGTACTTC | CSARDAGWETETQYF
NA | TRBJ2-2 | TRBV15 | many | TGTGCCACCAGCCTACGGACCGAGAACACCGGGGAGCTGTTTTTT | CATSLRTENTGELFF
NA | TRBJ2-1 | TRBV5-1 | many | TGCGCCAGCATCCCAATTGGAGGGGGCAATGAACAGTTCTTC | CASIPIGGGNEQFF
NA | TRBJ2-7 | TRBV28 | many | TGTGCCAGCAGTTTCCCCGGGACGGGTTCCTACGAGCAGTACTTC | CASSFPGTGSYEQYF
NA | TRBJ2-7 | TRBV5-1 | many | TGCGCCAGCAGCTTGGCCCCCCCGCGGGACGAGCAGTACTTC | CASSLAPPRDEQYF
NA | TRBJ2-3 | TRBV20-1 | many | TGCAGTGCTCCCTATAGCACAGATACGCAGTATTTT | CSAPYSTDTQYF
NA | TRBJ2-1 | TRBV15 | many | TGTGCCACCAGCAGAGCCATTCACCGGCCGAGCTCCTACAATGAGCAGTTCTTC | CATSRAIHRPSSYNEQFF
NA | TRBJ2-3 | TRBV7-3 | NA | TGTGCCAGCAGCCAGGGTACCGATACGCAGTATTTT | CASSQGTDTQYF
NA | TRBJ1-5 | TRBV20-1 | many | TGCAGTGCTAGAGAACGCCCGGGGTCGGGGAATCAGCCCCAGCATTTT | CSARERPGSGNQPQHF
TRBD2 | TRBJ2-2 | TRBV5-1 | many | TGCGCCAGCAGCTCCGGACTAGTGATCACCGGGGAGCTGTTTTTT | CASSSGLVITGELFF
NA | TRBJ1-1 | TRBV12-3/TRBV12-4 | NA | TGTGCCAGCACGCCACAGATAAACACTGAAGCTTTCTTT | CASTPQINTEAFF
NA | TRBJ1-2 | TRBV28 | many | TGTGCCAGCAGTTTAGAGGCAGCTAACTATGGCTACACCTTC | CASSLEAANYGYTF
NA | TRBJ1-5 | TRBV5-1 | many | TGCGCCAGCAGCTTGGGGGGAATCGGTCAGCCCCAGCATTTT | CASSLGGIGQPQHF
TRBD1 | TRBJ2-7 | TRBV20-1 | NA | TGCAGTGCTAGAGATCGGTTTGGGACAGCCTACGAGCAGTACTTC | CSARDRFGTAYEQYF